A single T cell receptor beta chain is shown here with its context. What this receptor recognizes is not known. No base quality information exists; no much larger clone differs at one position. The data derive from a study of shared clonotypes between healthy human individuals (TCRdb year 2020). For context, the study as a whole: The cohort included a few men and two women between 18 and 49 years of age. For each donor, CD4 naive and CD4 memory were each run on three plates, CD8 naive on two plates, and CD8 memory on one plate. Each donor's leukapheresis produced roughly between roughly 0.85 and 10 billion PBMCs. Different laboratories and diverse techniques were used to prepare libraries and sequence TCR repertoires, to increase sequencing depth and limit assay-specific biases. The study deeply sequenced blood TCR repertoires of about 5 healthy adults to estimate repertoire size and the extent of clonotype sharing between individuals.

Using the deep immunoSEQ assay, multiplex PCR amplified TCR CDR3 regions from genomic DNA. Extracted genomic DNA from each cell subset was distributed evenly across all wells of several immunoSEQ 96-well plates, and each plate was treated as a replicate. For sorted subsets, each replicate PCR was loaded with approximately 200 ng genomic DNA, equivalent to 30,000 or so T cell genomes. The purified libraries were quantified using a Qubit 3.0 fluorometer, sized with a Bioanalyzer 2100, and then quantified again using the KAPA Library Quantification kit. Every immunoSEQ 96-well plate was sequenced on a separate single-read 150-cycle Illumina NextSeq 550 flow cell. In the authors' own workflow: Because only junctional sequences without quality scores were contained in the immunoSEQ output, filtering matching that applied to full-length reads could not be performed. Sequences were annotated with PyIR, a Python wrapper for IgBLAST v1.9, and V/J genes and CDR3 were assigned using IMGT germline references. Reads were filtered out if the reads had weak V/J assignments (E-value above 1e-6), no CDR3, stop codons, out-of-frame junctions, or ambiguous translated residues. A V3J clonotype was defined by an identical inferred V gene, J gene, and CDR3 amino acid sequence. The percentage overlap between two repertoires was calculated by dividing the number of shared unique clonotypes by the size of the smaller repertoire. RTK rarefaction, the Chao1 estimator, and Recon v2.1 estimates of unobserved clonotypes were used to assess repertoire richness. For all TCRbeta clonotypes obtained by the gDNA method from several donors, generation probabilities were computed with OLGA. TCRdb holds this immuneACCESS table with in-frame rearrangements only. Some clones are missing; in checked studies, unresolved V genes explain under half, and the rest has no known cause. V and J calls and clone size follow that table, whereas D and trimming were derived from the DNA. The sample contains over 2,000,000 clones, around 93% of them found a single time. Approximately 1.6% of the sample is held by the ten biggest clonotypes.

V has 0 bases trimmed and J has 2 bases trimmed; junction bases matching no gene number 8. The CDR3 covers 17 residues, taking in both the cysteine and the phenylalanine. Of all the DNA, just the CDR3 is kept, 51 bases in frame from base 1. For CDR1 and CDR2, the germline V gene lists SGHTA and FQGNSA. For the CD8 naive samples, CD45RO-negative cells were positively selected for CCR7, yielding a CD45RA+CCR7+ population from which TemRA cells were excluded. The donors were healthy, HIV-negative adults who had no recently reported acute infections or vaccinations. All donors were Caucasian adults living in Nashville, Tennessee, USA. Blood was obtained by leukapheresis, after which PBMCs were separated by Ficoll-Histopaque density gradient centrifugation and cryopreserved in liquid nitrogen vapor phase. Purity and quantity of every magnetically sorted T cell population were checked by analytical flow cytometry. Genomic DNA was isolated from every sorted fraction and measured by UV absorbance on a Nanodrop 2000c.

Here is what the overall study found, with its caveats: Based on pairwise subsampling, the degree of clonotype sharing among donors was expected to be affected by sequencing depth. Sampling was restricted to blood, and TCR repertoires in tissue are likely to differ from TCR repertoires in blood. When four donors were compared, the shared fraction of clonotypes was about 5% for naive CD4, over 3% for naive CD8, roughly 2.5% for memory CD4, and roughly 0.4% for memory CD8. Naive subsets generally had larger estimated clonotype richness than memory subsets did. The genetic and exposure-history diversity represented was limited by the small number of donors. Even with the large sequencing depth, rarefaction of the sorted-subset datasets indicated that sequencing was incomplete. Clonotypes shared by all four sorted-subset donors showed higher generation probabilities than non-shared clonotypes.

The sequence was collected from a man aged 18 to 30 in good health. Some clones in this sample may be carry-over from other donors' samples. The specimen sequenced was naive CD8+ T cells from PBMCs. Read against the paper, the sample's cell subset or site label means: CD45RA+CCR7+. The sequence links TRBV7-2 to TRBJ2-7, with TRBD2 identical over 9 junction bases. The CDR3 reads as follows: CASSLAIGTSRTYEQYF. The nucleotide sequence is TGTGCCAGCAGCTTAGCGATAGGGACTAGCAGAACCTACGAGCAGTACTTC.